The rows below give T cell receptor beta chains drawn from one sample of a study of somatic mutations in cytotoxic T cells in rheumatoid arthritis. Assay used: immunoSEQ multiplex PCR; TCRdb lists only in-frame clones, some missing. The data show over 20,000 clones, about four fifths seen once. The sequencing input was CD8+ T cells sorted from blood. The receptors were sampled from a middle-aged man in good health. Each CDR3 is given with its conserved first and last residue.

TRBJ2-5 | TRBV9 | CASSVGLAGGGGETQYF
TRBJ1-1 | TRBV9 | CASSPRPQGAEAFF
TRBJ2-1 | TRBV28 | CAHRRDSSYNEQFF
TRBJ2-7 | TRBV6-5 | CASSLGRNYEQYF
TRBJ1-2 | TRBV30 | CAWSGQPGNYGYTF
TRBJ2-7 | TRBV11-2 | CASRGLRDRFYEQYF
TRBJ2-7 | TRBV15 | CATSLMTGRGYEQYF
TRBJ2-3 | TRBV9 | CASSVEAGGATDTQYF
TRBJ1-3 | TRBV10-3 | CAISVRDSGNTIYF
TRBJ1-1 | TRBV19 | CASRGANTEAFF
TRBJ2-7 | TRBV6-1 | CASGERIAGGLTYF
TRBJ1-5 | TRBV6-1 | CASNWGRATAQPQHF
TRBJ1-1 | TRBV11-2 | CASSLVPRGQGGVSEAFF
TRBJ2-6 | TRBV7-8 | CASSSPVVSGANVLTF
TRBJ2-1 | TRBV9 | CASSVFSGIHYNEQFF
TRBJ1-1 | TRBV5-6 | CASSLVGQLLMNTEAFF
TRBJ1-5 | TRBV2 | CASSWDRDDSNQPQHF
TRBJ1-1 | TRBV9 | CASSAHTGMNTEAFF
TRBJ2-1 | TRBV5-1 | CASSWAAGDYNEQFF
TRBJ1-2 | TRBV9 | CASRQFSYGYTF
TRBJ2-3 | TRBV19 | CASSIGLAISTDTQYF
TRBJ2-1 | TRBV27 | CASSLTGRAPYNEQFF
TRBJ1-4 | TRBV27 | CASRGGRSNEKLFF
TRBJ2-2 | TRBV29-1 | CSPSGDSPGLAGRVRELFF
TRBJ1-5 | TRBV5-6 | CASTKHRDWGPQHF
TRBJ1-6 | TRBV25-1 | CASSESEGLNSPLHF
TRBJ2-7 | TRBV19 | CASSIYPSSYEQYF
TRBJ2-1 | TRBV10-1 | CASSELGQNVNEQFF
TRBJ1-5 | TRBV18 | CASSRDSNQPQHF
TRBJ1-1 | TRBV7-9 | CASSLLSSNTEAFF
TRBJ2-7 | TRBV5-1 | CASSSPGFTYEQYF
TRBJ1-4 | TRBV7-9 | CASSLATDGRGEKLFF
TRBJ2-5 | TRBV7-2 | CASAWSWREKETQYF
TRBJ2-7 | TRBV27 | CASSRQGSEQYF
TRBJ2-1 | TRBV28 | CASSLPLMSGLYNEQFF
TRBJ2-1 | TRBV11-1 | CASSSQSLGGTSDYNEQFF
TRBJ2-4 | TRBV4-2 | CASSQDRYRGQTAKNIQYF